The 17 T cell receptor beta chains in this list originate from one sample, sequenced in a study of blood T cell repertoires in COVID-19. Clones were read by immunoSEQ multiplex PCR, and TCRdb kept only the in-frame ones, dropping some. The top ten hold around 4% of the sample, which has approximately 130,000 clones, approximately 85% seen once. The sequenced sample was peripheral blood. The source of these receptors is a human donor in a cohort sampled during active COVID-19.

The V and J genes are TRBV10-2 and TRBJ2-2; the match to TRBD1 covers 7 bases. The junction had 7 bases not matched to a gene; V was cut back by 6 bases and J by 6 bases. CDR1 and CDR2 (germline): WSHSY, SAAADI. This CDR3 is 14 amino acids long. CDR3 DNA sequence: TGCGCCAGCAGAAAGACAGGGCTCGCCGGGGAGCTGTTTTTT. Encoded protein: CASRKTGLAGELFF.

This sequence joins TRBV15 and TRBJ2-3, with 9 positions matching TRBD1. Losses at the gene ends were 4 bases for V and 6 bases for J; bases not matched to a gene: 8. Germline V CDR1 and CDR2: LNHNV, YYDKDF (reference sequence). The CDR3 is made up of 15 amino acids. CDR3 in amino acids: CATSTRTGVWDTQYF. In DNA, the CDR3 is TGTGCCACCAGCACCAGGACAGGGGTGTGGGATACGCAGTATTTT.

This sequence joins TRBV5-1 and TRBJ1-3; the match to TRBD1 covers 10 bases. Trimming took 0 bases from V and 4 from J; bases not matched to a gene: 4. Germline V gives CDR1 SGHRS, CDR2 YFSETQ. CDR3 length equals 16 residues. CDR3: CASSLGQGAPGNTIYF. DNA of the CDR3: TGCGCCAGCAGCTTGGGACAGGGGGCGCCCGGAAACACCATATATTTT. Supplemented by reference TRBV5-1 and TRBJ1-3, the full variable domain reads KAGVTQTPRYLIKTRGQQVTLSCSPISGHRSVSWYQQTPGQGLQFLFEYFSETQRNKGNFPGRFSGRQFSNSRSEMNVSTLELGDSALYLCASSLGQGAPGNTIYFGEGSWLTVV.

The V and J genes are TRBV1 and TRBJ1-4; whether TRBD1, the table's D call, matches the DNA was not checked. TRBV1 is a pseudogene segment. This CDR3 is 23 amino acids long. DNA of the CDR3: TGCACCAGCAGCCAAGACCACAAAACCGGGACAGGGAGTGGTTCAGGGAGGTCTGAAAAACTGTTTTTT. It translates to CTSSQDHKTGTGSGSGRSEKLFF.

The chain combines TRBV30 with TRBJ1-6, with D uncertain. Germline CDR1 reads GTSNPN; CDR2 reads SVGIG (reference sequence). V lost 2 bases to trimming and J lost 9 bases, with 8 bases between them. The CDR3 totals 12 residues. CDR3 DNA sequence: TGTGCCTGGAGTCCCCCTTTTTCACCCCTCCACTTT. Translation gives CAWSPPFSPLHF.

This clone was counted a few times. The junction departs from germline at one end; a sequencing error may be responsible. This chain connects TRBV19 to TRBJ2-3; 11 bases line up with TRBD2. The CDR3 runs to 14 residues. Germline values: CDR1 LNHDA, CDR2 SQIVND (reference sequence). This chain's CDR3 is CASRIAGGPDTQYF. In DNA, the CDR3 is TGTGCCAGTAGGATAGCGGGGGGGCCAGATACGCAGTATTTT.

The genes are TRBV10-3 and TRBJ2-1; possibly TRBD1 for D (6 bases). Trimming took off 4 bases at V and 4 bases at J, with 11 bases between the two ends. This CDR3 comprises 14 residues. Germline V CDR1 and CDR2: ENHRY, SYGVKD. The CDR3 DNA reads TGTGCCATCAGTGTAGGGCAGGGGTACAATGAGCAGTTCTTC. Its protein is CAISVGQGYNEQFF.

This chain joins TRBV5-6 and TRBJ2-7; weak D call: TRBD2 (6 bases). This CDR3 comprises 15 residues. V gave up 3 bases and J gave up 4 bases, with 17 bases separating them. Germline V gene data show CDR1 as SGHDT and CDR2 as YYEEEE. CDR3 sequence reads: CASSSTGVLMYEQYF. CDR3 in DNA: TGTGCCAGCAGCTCCACGGGGGTCCTAATGTACGAGCAGTACTTC.

The J gene is TRBJ1-1, the V gene TRBV5-4, with D perhaps matching TRBD1 (6 bases). Germline CDR1 and CDR2: SGHNT and YYREEE (reference sequence). The CDR3 loop spans 14 amino acids. Trimming removed 6 bases from V and 5 bases from J, with 17 bases in between. The CDR3 region is CASTKGGQGTEAFF. The CDR3 nucleotides read TGTGCCAGCACAAAGGGGGGGCAGGGAACTGAAGCTTTCTTT. The complete variable domain, with remaining parts taken from reference TRBV5-4 and TRBJ1-1, reads ETGVTQSPTHLIKTRGQQVTLRCSSQSGHNTVSWYQQALGQGPQFIFQYYREEENGRGNFPPRFSGLQFPNYSSELNVNALELDDSALYLCASTKGGQGTEAFFGQGTRLTVV.

This clone has a handful of counts. The rearrangement links TRBV19 to TRBJ1-2; a possible D gene is TRBD1 (5 bases). V was clipped by 10 bases and J by 8 bases, with 14 bases between them. Germline-derived CDR1 and CDR2 are LNHDA and SQIVND (reference sequence). CDR3 size: 11 residues. CDR3 in DNA: TGTGCCATCAAGTCAGGGCCCGGCTACACCTTC. It yields the protein CAIKSGPGYTF.

This chain links TRBV5-4 with TRBJ2-3; 12 bases align to TRBD2. The CDR3 consists of 16 residues. Trimming took 4 bases from V and 2 from J; bases not matched to a gene: 5. Per the germline V gene, CDR1 is SGHNT and CDR2 is YYREEE (reference sequence). CDR3 coding DNA: TGTGCCAGCAGCCCCCGACTAGCGGGGGCCACAGATACGCAGTATTTT. Amino acids: CASSPRLAGATDTQYF.

The V and J genes are TRBV30 and TRBJ2-7; 9 nucleotides align to TRBD2. The length of the CDR3 is 13 residues. Germline CDR1 and CDR2: GTSNPN and SVGIG (reference sequence). V trimming: 3 bases; J trimming: 6 bases; junction bases outside the gene matches: 6. The CDR3 coding sequence is TGTGCCTGGAGGGGGACTAGCTGGGGCGAGCAGTACGTC. Protein sequence: CAWRGTSWGEQYV.

In its sample, this clone was seen once. CDR3 DNA sequence: TGTGCCAGCAGCACCAGAGGAGGCTACACCTTC. Translating gives CASSTRGGYTF. V gene TRBV3-1 (or the pseudogene TRBV3-2) combines with J gene TRBJ1-2; D gene ambiguous. V lost 5 bases, J lost 8 bases, and 9 bases lay in between. The CDR3 spans 11 residues. From germline, CDR1 is LGHDT and CDR2 YNNKEL (reference sequence).

The rearrangement joins TRBV3-1 (or the pseudogene TRBV3-2) to TRBJ2-1; 9 nucleotides align to TRBD2. The germline CDR1 and CDR2 sequences are LGHDT and YNNKEL (reference sequence). The CDR3 extends over 15 amino acids. Unmatched junction bases numbered 8, after V lost 6 bases and J lost 5 bases. CDR3 amino acids: CASRNVAGDNNEQFF. The CDR3 nucleotides read TGTGCCAGCAGGAACGTAGCGGGAGATAACAATGAGCAGTTCTTC.

The chain uses TRBV7-8 and TRBJ1-5; D is ambiguous. From germline, CDR1 is SGHVS and CDR2 FQNEAQ. Trimming took off 5 bases at V and 2 bases at J, with 7 bases between the two ends. The CDR3 is made up of 13 amino acids. In DNA, the CDR3 is TGTGCCAGCAGCCGGCCGGGCAATCAGCCCCAGCATTTT. Amino acid sequence: CASSRPGNQPQHF. Variable domain in full (rest from reference TRBV7-8 and TRBJ1-5): GAGVSQSPRYKVAKRGQDVALRCDPISGHVSLFWYQQALGQGPEFLTYFQNEAQLDKSGLPSDRFFAERPEGSVSTLKIQRTQQEDSAVYLCASSRPGNQPQHFGDGTRLSIL.

This chain connects TRBV30 to TRBJ1-1; D is perhaps TRBD1 (5 bases). This CDR3 comprises 12 residues. CDR1 and CDR2 (germline): GTSNPN, SVGIG (reference sequence). V lost 5 bases and J 0 bases, leaving 7 bases between the germline ends. CDR3 in amino acids: CAWDRLNTEAFF. CDR3 DNA: TGTGCCTGGGACAGACTGAACACTGAAGCTTTCTTT. Variable domain in full (rest from reference TRBV30 and TRBJ1-1): SQTIHQWPATLVQPVGSPLSLECTVEGTSNPNLYWYRQAAGRGLQLLFYSVGIGQISSEVPQNLSASRPQDRQFILSSKKLLLSDSGFYLCAWDRLNTEAFFGQGTRLTVV.

The chain employs TRBV3-1 (or the pseudogene TRBV3-2) and TRBJ2-1; 8 bases are shared with TRBD2. Germline-derived CDR1 and CDR2 are LGHDT and YNNKEL (reference sequence). CDR3 size: 16 residues. With 4 bases clipped from V and 8 bases from J, the junction kept 13 bases outside the gene matches. In DNA form, the CDR3 reads TGTGCCAGCAGCCTCAGGAGGCGGGGGGATGGATATGAGCAGTTCTTC. This sequence encodes CASSLRRRGDGYEQFF.